The present entry profiles one T cell receptor beta chain with its context. Its matching antigen is unknown. Germline is not matched at one junction end, which may reflect a read error. These data come from a study of tumor-infiltrating lymphocytes in primary liver carcinoma. Background on the study: Measuring about 4.2 to 10 cm across, the tumors were staged as T1-T3 N0M0.

The researchers produced TCR beta cDNA from around 0.5 ug total RNA with a constant-region primer. Investigators got TCR beta libraries out of three nested multiplex PCR rounds, done with slightly modified ARM-PCR. Each CDR3 protein is one row after TCRdb ran MiXCR on the multiplex PCR reads. The profile shows about 78,000 distinct CDR3 sequences, 60% to 80% of them singletons. Study-wide points: Overlap in tumor-adjacent and tumor-blood pairs fell below that of tumor region pairs. Against blood, tumors held a significantly higher top-250-clone fraction (p = 0.039).

The source material, about 20-30 mg of unsorted bulk tissue, was used to co-extract RNA and DNA. This TCR came from a woman aged 60 to 75 with primary liver carcinoma and hepatitis B virus infection. Source material: liver tumor tissue from sampling region 4. Subset: tumor region T4, right-lateral pole.

CDR3 loop: CAISPRPNPGSCTDTQYF. In nucleotides, the CDR3 is TGTGCCATCAGCCCTAGGCCCAATCCGGGCTCTTGCACAGATACGCAGTATTTT. V and J are TRBV7-9 and TRBJ2-3; D is unclear. The CDR3 sequence is 18 residues long. Germline V gene sequence: CDR1 SEHNR, CDR2 FQNEAQ (reference sequence).